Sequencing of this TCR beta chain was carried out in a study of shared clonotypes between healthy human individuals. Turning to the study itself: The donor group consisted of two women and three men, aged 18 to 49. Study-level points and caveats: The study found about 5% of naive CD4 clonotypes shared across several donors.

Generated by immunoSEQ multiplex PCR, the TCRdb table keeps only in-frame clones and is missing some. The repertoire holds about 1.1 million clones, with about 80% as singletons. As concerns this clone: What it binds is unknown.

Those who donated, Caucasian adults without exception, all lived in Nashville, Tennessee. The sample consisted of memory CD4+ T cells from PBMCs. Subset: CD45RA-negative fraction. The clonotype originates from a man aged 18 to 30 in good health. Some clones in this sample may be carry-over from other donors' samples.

The CDR3 DNA sequence: TGCAGCGTTGTGAAGGGACATAGCACTGAAGCTTTCTTT. As protein: CSVVKGHSTEAFF. This chain joins TRBV29-1 and TRBJ1-1; D is possibly TRBD1 (6 bases). The CDR3 consists of 13 residues. Trimming pared 4 bases from V and 4 bases from J, leaving 13 bases between. The germline V gene encodes CDR1 SQVTM and CDR2 ANQGSEA.